This T cell receptor beta chain was obtained from a study of T cells expressing NK-cell markers. Overall study context: Sorted CD3+CD56+NKG2C+, CD3+CD56+NKG2C- and CD3+CD56-NKG2C+ T cells supplied TCR beta repertoires. Whole-study findings and limits: The same clonotypes also predominated in the CD3+CD56-NKG2C+ fraction of a few donors.

The cDNA for TCR beta came from 5'RACE template switching with UMIs. TCRdb reprocessed the 5' RACE reads and reports one entry per CDR3 protein, with no DNA. This sample's table has 500,000 or so distinct CDR3 sequences. This CDR3 is 15 amino acids long. In the case of this clonotype: The target antigen is unknown.

This TCR was recovered from a man aged 18 to 29 in good health. V usage is TRBV12-3 or TRBV12-4 and J usage is TRBJ2-3. Material for sequencing was blood T cells: a sorted CD56 or NKG2C T cell subset, CD4+ or CD8+ T cells, or bulk PBMC T cells (not recorded which). CDR3 protein: CASSLTLAGTDTQYF.